The 14 T cell receptor beta chains presented below share a single source sample, sequenced in a study of CD8 T cells in Susac syndrome. RNA in amounts of roughly 0.5 to 1 ug was reverse transcribed with random hexamers. MiXCR, run by TCRdb on the immunoSEQ multiplex PCR reads, gives a single entry per CDR3 protein. The sample holds 330,000 or so distinct CDR3 sequences, about 89% seen once. The sequenced sample consisted of CD8+ T cells from PBMCs. These receptors were collected from a human donor with multiple sclerosis.

V and J are TRBV19 and TRBJ2-1; 8 bases agree with TRBD2. Germline-derived CDR1 and CDR2 are LNHDA and SQIVND (reference sequence). V was clipped by 10 bases and J by 7 bases; unmatched bases: 12. The CDR3 is 14 amino acids. CDR3 in DNA: TGTGCCACCCAAATGGGGCGGGGGGTAAATGAGCAGTTCTTC. Translated: CATQMGRGVNEQFF. Full variable domain (outside the CDR3, taken from reference TRBV19 and TRBJ2-1): DGGITQSPKYLFRKEGQNVTLSCEQNLNHDAMYWYRQDPGQGLRLIYYSQIVNDFQKGDIAEGYSVSREKKESFPLTVTSAQKNPTAFYLCATQMGRGVNEQFFGPGTRLTVL.

The chain carries TRBV14 and TRBJ1-1; tentatively, D is TRBD1 (5 bases). V was shortened by 4 bases and J by 10 bases, with 25 bases between the two germline ends. Germline CDR1 is SGHDN and CDR2 is FVKESK. The CDR3 covers 16 residues. The CDR3 DNA reads as TGTGCCAGCAGCCCAACAGGTCGGGGGGGGATCCCTGGAGCTTTCTTT. Its translation: CASSPTGRGGIPGAFF.

The chain employs TRBV11-2 and TRBJ1-2; tentatively, D is TRBD1 (5 bases). The germline V gene has CDR1 SGHAT and CDR2 FQNNGV. Trimming pared 0 bases from V and 1 base from J, leaving 9 bases between. CDR3 length: 15 amino acids. The CDR3 protein is CASSLEGGFNYGYTF. CDR3 nucleotides: TGTGCCAGCAGCTTAGAGGGGGGGTTTAACTATGGCTACACCTTC.

The V call is TRBV20-1, the J call TRBJ2-5, with 12 bases identical to TRBD2. Trimming cost V 2 bases and J 4 bases; bases outside gene matches: 14. The CDR3 runs to 18 residues. Germline assignment: CDR1 DFQATT and CDR2 SNEGSKA (reference sequence). This CDR3 is CSARLTQALAGGLETQYF. For the CDR3, the DNA is TGCAGTGCTAGACTAACCCAAGCCCTAGCGGGAGGGCTAGAGACCCAGTACTTC.

The chain joins TRBV12-3 or TRBV12-4 to TRBJ1-5, with TRBD1 as a possible D gene (5 bases). Trimming cost V 6 bases and J 3 bases, with 24 bases left between them. This CDR3 spans 18 amino acids. CDR3 in amino acids: CASSDRVLVDSPNQPQHF. The CDR3 DNA follows: TGTGCCAGCAGCGATCGCGTTCTGGTTGACAGCCCCAATCAGCCCCAGCATTTT.

V is TRBV24-1 and J is TRBJ2-3; D is uncertain. The V end lost 4 bases, the J end lost 5 bases, and 12 bases lay between the germline ends. The germline CDR1 and CDR2 sequences are KGHDR and SFDVKD. The length of the CDR3 is 14 residues. The CDR3 sequence: CATSDLLLGDTQYF. Written as DNA, the CDR3 is TGTGCCACCAGTGACCTCCTGTTGGGAGATACGCAGTATTTT.

The chain joins TRBV18 to TRBJ1-1, with D perhaps matching TRBD1 (6 bases). Per the germline V gene, CDR1 is KGHSH and CDR2 is LQKENI. V was shortened by 3 bases and J by 0 bases, with 11 bases between the two germline ends. This CDR3 is 15 amino acids long. This CDR3 is CASSPPGGVNTEAFF. The CDR3 region has the DNA TGTGCCAGCTCACCGCCCGGGGGCGTGAACACTGAAGCTTTCTTT.

The CDR3 reads CSASTGLVGYEQYF. The CDR3 coding sequence is TGCAGTGCGAGCACGGGACTAGTGGGTTACGAGCAGTACTTC. The chain joins TRBV20-1 to TRBJ2-7; 8 nucleotides line up with TRBD2. The CDR3 contains 14 residues. The ends lost 6 bases at V and 4 bases at J; junction bases unmatched: 11. Per germline, CDR1 DFQATT and CDR2 SNEGSKA (reference sequence).

This sequence joins TRBV20-1 and TRBJ2-7; D unclear. The CDR3 loop spans 14 amino acids. In germline, CDR1 is DFQATT, CDR2 SNEGSKA (reference sequence). Trimming removed 2 bases from V and 0 bases from J, with 11 bases in between. The CDR3 DNA follows: TGCAGTGCTAGAAATCTAAGGAGCTCCTACGAGCAGTACTTC. Translation gives CSARNLRSSYEQYF.

The chain uses TRBV6-5 and TRBJ2-5; 11 positions agree with TRBD2. The germline CDR1 and CDR2 sequences are MNHEY and SVGAGI. The CDR3 is 15 residues long. The V segment lost 7 bases and the J segment 1 base; nucleotides outside the gene matches: 5. This CDR3 is CASIASGGSQETQYF. In nucleotides, the CDR3 is TGTGCCAGCATCGCTAGCGGGGGGTCCCAAGAGACCCAGTACTTC.

J is TRBJ2-1 and V is TRBV9, with D perhaps TRBD1 (6 bases). This CDR3 is 14 amino acids long. Germline loops: CDR1 SGDLS, CDR2 YYNGEE. V shed 0 bases and J shed 3 bases, with 7 bases lying between them. The CDR3 DNA follows: TGTGCCAGCAGCGTAGAACAGGGCTACAATGAGCAGTTCTTC. It codes for CASSVEQGYNEQFF.

V gene TRBV2 combines with J gene TRBJ1-5, with 7 bases identical to TRBD1. CDR3 length: 14 residues. V shed 9 bases and J 0 bases; nucleotides not matched to a gene: 5. CDR1 is SNHLY and CDR2 is FYNNEI in the germline V gene. CDR3 region: CASTGTDSNQPQHF. The CDR3 nucleotides are TGTGCCAGTACCGGGACAGATAGCAATCAGCCCCAGCATTTT.

This chain connects TRBV5-1 to TRBJ2-4; possibly TRBD1 for D (6 bases). Trimming cost V 4 bases and J 0 bases, with 17 bases left between them. Germline assignment: CDR1 SGHRS and CDR2 YFSETQ. The CDR3 totals 17 residues. In nucleotides, the CDR3 is TGCGCCAGCAGCAGTGGGCGCCAGGGGATAGCCAAAAACATTCAGTACTTC. Its protein product is CASSSGRQGIAKNIQYF.

This rearrangement joins TRBV7-2 to TRBJ2-7; TRBD1 matches 8 bases. There are 15 residues in the CDR3. CDR1 and CDR2 (germline): SGHTA, FQGNSA. J lost 2 bases, V lost 4 bases, and 7 bases had no gene match. The CDR3 DNA sequence: TGTGCCAGCAGCTGGACAGGGCCCAATCCCTACGAGCAGTACTTC. Amino acids: CASSWTGPNPYEQYF.